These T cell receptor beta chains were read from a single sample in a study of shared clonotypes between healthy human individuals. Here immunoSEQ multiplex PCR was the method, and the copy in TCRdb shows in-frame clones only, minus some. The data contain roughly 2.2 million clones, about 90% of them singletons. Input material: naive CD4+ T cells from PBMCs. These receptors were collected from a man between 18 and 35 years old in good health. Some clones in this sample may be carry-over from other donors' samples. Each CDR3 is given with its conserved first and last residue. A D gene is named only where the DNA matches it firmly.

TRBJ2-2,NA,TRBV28,CASLGAGGNGELFF
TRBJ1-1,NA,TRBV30,CAWLVGVQVLRGRGAFF
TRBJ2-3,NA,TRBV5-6,CASSSGPLGPDTQYF
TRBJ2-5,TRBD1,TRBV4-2,CASSQSGTGTTETQYF
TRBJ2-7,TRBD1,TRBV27,CASSSTDRGSYEQYF
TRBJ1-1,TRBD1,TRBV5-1,CASSPTGEGFSGFSEAFF
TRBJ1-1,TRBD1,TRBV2,CASSERDRKNTEAFF
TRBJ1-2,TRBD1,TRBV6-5,CASTGTGSSWGYTF
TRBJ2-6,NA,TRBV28,CASSPPLGGGPGANVLTF
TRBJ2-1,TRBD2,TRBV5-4,CASSVLLADNEQFF
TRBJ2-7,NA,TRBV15,CATSRNTGGYEQYF
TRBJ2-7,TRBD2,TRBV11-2,CASSLLLGGLNYEQYF
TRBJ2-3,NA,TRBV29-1,CSVEGPVGTDTQYF
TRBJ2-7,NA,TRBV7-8,CASSLPLGGLPYEQYF
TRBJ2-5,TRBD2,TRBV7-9,CASSSKTSGSLETQYF
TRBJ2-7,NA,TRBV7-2,CASSGGELREQYF
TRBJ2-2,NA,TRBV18,CASSPRQGWTGELFF
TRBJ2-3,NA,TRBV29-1,CSVKGGTDTQYF
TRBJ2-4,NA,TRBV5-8,CASGPDRWKNIQYF
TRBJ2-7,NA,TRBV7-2,CASSLYSSYEQYF
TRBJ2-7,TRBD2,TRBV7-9,CASSRTSGPYEQYF
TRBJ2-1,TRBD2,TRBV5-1,CASSPRTSGSNEQFF
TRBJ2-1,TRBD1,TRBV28,CASSFHGQGTYNEQFF
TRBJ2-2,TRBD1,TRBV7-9,CASSPRRGQGYTGELFF
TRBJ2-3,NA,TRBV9,CASSVGLATDTQYF
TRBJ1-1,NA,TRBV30,CAWSVRPKNTEAFF
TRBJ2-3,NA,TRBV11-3,CASSPRRGQDTQYF
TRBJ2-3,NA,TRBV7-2,CASSGAGMSTDTQYF
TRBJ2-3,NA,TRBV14,CASSLRGHTDTQYF
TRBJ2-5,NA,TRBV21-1,CASSKFGGRAVETQYF
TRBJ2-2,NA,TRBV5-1,CASSLSGASTGELFF
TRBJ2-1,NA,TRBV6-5,CASRAPGREYSEQFF
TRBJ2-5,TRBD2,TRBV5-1,CASSLGPRLAGDETQYF
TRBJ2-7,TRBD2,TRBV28,CASSPSGAGRWEQYF
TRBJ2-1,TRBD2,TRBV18,CASSPNPGLAVGLSYNEQFF
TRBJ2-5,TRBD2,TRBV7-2,CASRYGTSGREGETQYF
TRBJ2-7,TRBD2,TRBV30,CAWSRGGGAYEQYF
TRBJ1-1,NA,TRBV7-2,CASSLEGFGTEAFF
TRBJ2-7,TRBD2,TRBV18,CASSPATSGGDYEQYF
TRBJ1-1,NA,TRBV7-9,CASSLHLNTEAFF
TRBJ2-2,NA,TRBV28,CASSLLQENTGELFF
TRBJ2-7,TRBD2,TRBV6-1,CASSLAGGTYEQYF
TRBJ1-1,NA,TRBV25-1,CASRTVKNTEAFF
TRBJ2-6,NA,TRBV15,CATLPGPSGANVLTF
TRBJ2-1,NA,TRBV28,CASTTWWGNSYNEQFF
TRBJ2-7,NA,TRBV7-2,CASVGHYEQYF
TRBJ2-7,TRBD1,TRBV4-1,CASSRDRVSHEQYF
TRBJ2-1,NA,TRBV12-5,CASGLGTGPGNEQFF
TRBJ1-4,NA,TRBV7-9,CASSLPGAMSEKLFF
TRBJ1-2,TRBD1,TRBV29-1,CSVAEQGRSYGYTF
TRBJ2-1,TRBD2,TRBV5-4,CASSLGGLAGGVPNEQFF
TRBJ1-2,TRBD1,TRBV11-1,CASSQDRKGYTF